The 18 T cell receptor beta chains below all came from one sample that was sequenced in a study of blood T cell repertoires in COVID-19. The data were produced by immunoSEQ multiplex PCR, yet TCRdb's version contains in-frame clones alone and is incomplete. In the table there are around 700,000 clones, 85% to 90% of which are singletons. Sequenced input: peripheral blood. The receptors were sampled from a woman younger than 35 with acute or convalescent COVID-19.

The genes are TRBV27 and TRBJ2-1, with a possible D match to TRBD2 (6 bases). This CDR3 comprises 15 residues. Trimming removed 6 bases at V and 0 bases at J, with 12 bases between. The germline gives CDR1 MNHEY, CDR2 SMNVEV (reference sequence). The DNA of the CDR3 is TGTGCCAGCAGGAGCGGGTCCTTCTCCTACAATGAGCAGTTCTTC. Its translation is CASRSGSFSYNEQFF.

The rearrangement joins TRBV2 to TRBJ2-5; 8 bases are a match to TRBD2. Trimming at V came to 7 bases and at J to 5 bases, leaving 12 bases not matched to a gene. Germline V gene data show CDR1 as SNHLY and CDR2 as FYNNEI. The CDR3 contains 15 residues. The CDR3 nucleotides are TGTGCCAGCATGGGGTTAAGAGCGGGGGTGGAGACCCAGTACTTC. Translation: CASMGLRAGVETQYF.

A few counts support this clone. The rearrangement links TRBV5-5 to TRBJ1-2; D uncertain. V was shortened by 3 bases and J by 6 bases, with 21 bases between the two germline ends. CDR1 SGHKS and CDR2 YYEKEE come from the germline V gene (reference sequence). This CDR3 has 16 residues. CDR3 loop: CASSSGVDGIANGYTF. In DNA, the CDR3 is TGTGCCAGCAGCTCTGGTGTGGACGGGATTGCGAATGGCTACACCTTC.

The gene calls are TRBV5-1 and TRBJ1-1, with D tentatively TRBD1 (6 bases). Trimming pared 1 base from V and 3 bases from J, leaving 13 bases between. CDR3 length: 15 amino acids. Germline loops: CDR1 SGHRS, CDR2 YFSETQ. The CDR3 is CASSLYRSGDTEAFF. In DNA, the CDR3 is TGCGCCAGCAGCTTGTATAGGTCAGGGGACACTGAAGCTTTCTTT. Drawing the rest from reference TRBV5-1 and TRBJ1-1, the complete variable domain is KAGVTQTPRYLIKTRGQQVTLSCSPISGHRSVSWYQQTPGQGLQFLFEYFSETQRNKGNFPGRFSGRQFSNSRSEMNVSTLELGDSALYLCASSLYRSGDTEAFFGQGTRLTVV.

This clone is a singleton in its sample. This chain uses TRBV5-6 with TRBJ1-5, with 8 bases fitting TRBD1. The CDR3 covers 12 residues. CDR1 SGHDT and CDR2 YYEEEE come from the germline V gene. Losses at the gene ends were 7 bases for V and 7 bases for J; bases not matched to a gene: 4. The CDR3 coding sequence is TGTGCCAGCGCCAGGGGGCGGCAGCCCCAGCATTTT. This gives the protein CASARGRQPQHF.

This chain uses TRBV24-1 with TRBJ1-5; D is undetermined. V was shortened by 4 bases and J by 4 bases, with 4 bases between the two germline ends. The CDR3 extends over 12 amino acids. From germline, CDR1 is KGHDR and CDR2 SFDVKD. The CDR3 region is CATSDFNQPQHF. CDR3 sequence (DNA): TGTGCCACCAGTGACTTTAATCAGCCCCAGCATTTT.

V and J are TRBV19 and TRBJ2-2, with 9 positions matching TRBD1. The CDR3 spans 13 residues. Germline V CDR1 and CDR2: LNHDA, SQIVND (reference sequence). The CDR3 protein is CGGRDRETGELFF. The CDR3 DNA sequence: TGTGGCGGCCGGGACAGGGAGACCGGGGAGCTGTTTTTT.

V usage is TRBV27 and J usage is TRBJ1-2; tentatively, D is TRBD1 (6 bases). V dropped 2 bases and J dropped 8 bases, with 15 bases sitting between them. In germline, CDR1 is MNHEY, CDR2 SMNVEV (reference sequence). The CDR3 is 14 residues long. The CDR3, as DNA: TGTGCCAGCAGTTTACGGGGGGGGCTCGGGGGCTACACCTTC. It translates to CASSLRGGLGGYTF.

The chain is built from TRBV2 and TRBJ1-2; a weak D match, TRBD1 (6 bases). Germline CDR1 is SNHLY and CDR2 is FYNNEI. The CDR3 runs 14 residues. V lost 7 bases and J lost 7, with 19 bases in between. The CDR3 here is CASIAPGGAPGYTF. In DNA, the CDR3 is TGTGCCAGCATCGCCCCTGGGGGGGCTCCTGGCTACACCTTC.

This clone was observed a single time. The chain links TRBV5-1 to TRBJ1-4; D not certain. With 4 bases removed from V and 13 bases from J, the gap between germline ends came to 20 bases. The CDR3 is made up of 14 amino acids. Germline V gene data show CDR1 as SGHRS and CDR2 as YFSETQ. CDR3 DNA: TGCGCCAGCAGCCCGGGATGGGGTAATGAGGGACTGTTTTTT. Translating gives CASSPGWGNEGLFF.

The chain employs TRBV5-4 and TRBJ2-1, with D unresolved. This CDR3 region has 14 residues. Germline loops: CDR1 SGHNT, CDR2 YYREEE (reference sequence). V gave up 4 bases and J gave up 0 bases, with 8 bases separating them. The CDR3: CASSDPSSYNEQFF. Written as DNA, the CDR3 is TGTGCCAGCAGCGACCCTAGCTCCTACAATGAGCAGTTCTTC.

This rearrangement joins TRBV6-5 to TRBJ1-1; 7 bases agree with TRBD1. There are 13 residues in the CDR3. From germline, CDR1 is MNHEY and CDR2 SVGAGI. Germline trimming cut 7 bases from V and 7 bases from J; bases unmatched to any gene: 9. CDR3 residues: CASTPTGLYEAFF. The CDR3 coding sequence is TGTGCCAGCACCCCGACAGGGTTGTATGAAGCTTTCTTT.

This clone has just one count. This chain uses TRBV7-2 with TRBJ2-4, with unresolved D. This CDR3 contains 14 residues. Germline-derived CDR1 and CDR2 are SGHTA and FQGNSA. The V and J ends lost 5 bases and 6 bases respectively, with 14 bases between them. This CDR3 is CASSTRTLGNIQYF. The CDR3 DNA follows: TGTGCCAGCAGCACCCGAACCCTAGGAAACATTCAGTACTTC.

V is TRBV5-6 and J is TRBJ2-2, with D maybe TRBD1 (6 bases). Germline V CDR1 and CDR2: SGHDT, YYEEEE. The CDR3 length is 13 residues. The ends were cut back, 3 bases at V and 7 bases at J, with 10 bases in the middle. The CDR3 region is CASSYRVGGELFF. The CDR3 coding sequence is TGTGCCAGCAGCTACAGGGTTGGCGGGGAGCTGTTTTTT.

The V call is TRBV5-1, the J call TRBJ1-1; D is ambiguous. In germline, CDR1 is SGHRS, CDR2 YFSETQ. Trimming cost V 4 bases and J 1 base, with 11 bases left between them. The CDR3 spans 14 residues. This CDR3 reads CASSPIPGNTEAFF. The CDR3 DNA reads as TGCGCCAGCAGCCCGATTCCCGGGAACACTGAAGCTTTCTTT.

This clone was detected only a few times. CDR3 region: CASRTSGGEKLFF. CDR3 nucleotide sequence: TGTGCCAGCAGGACGTCGGGGGGTGAAAAACTGTTTTTT. The chain employs TRBV11-2 and TRBJ1-4; D might be TRBD1 (5 bases). Germline CDR1 and CDR2: SGHAT and FQNNGV. The CDR3 is 13 residues long. V was shortened by 6 bases and J by 7 bases, with 12 bases between the two germline ends.

In nucleotides, the CDR3 is TGCAGCGTTCTCGCTCTATGGGGCTACACCTTC. It translates to CSVLALWGYTF. The chain carries TRBV29-1 and TRBJ1-2; D ambiguous. The CDR3 runs to 11 residues. Germline lookup yields CDR1 SQVTM and CDR2 ANQGSEA. V was shortened by 5 bases and J by 8 bases, with 12 bases between the two germline ends.

The chain employs TRBV6-5 and TRBJ1-5, with unresolved D. The germline gives CDR1 MNHEY, CDR2 SVGAGI. V lost 0 bases and J lost 0, with 6 bases in between. The CDR3 covers 15 residues. The CDR3 reads CASSYSSYSNQPQHF. The CDR3 DNA reads as TGTGCCAGCAGTTACTCCTCCTATAGCAATCAGCCCCAGCATTTT.